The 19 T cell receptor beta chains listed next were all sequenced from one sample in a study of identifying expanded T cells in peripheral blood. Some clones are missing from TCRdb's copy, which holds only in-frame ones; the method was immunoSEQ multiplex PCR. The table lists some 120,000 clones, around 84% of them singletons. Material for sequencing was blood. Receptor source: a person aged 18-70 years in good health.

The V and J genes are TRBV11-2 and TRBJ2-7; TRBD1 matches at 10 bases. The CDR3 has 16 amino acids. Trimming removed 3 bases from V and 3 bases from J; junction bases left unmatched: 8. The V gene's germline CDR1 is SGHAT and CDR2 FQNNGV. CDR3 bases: TGTGCCAGCAGCTTCCTCGACAGGGGGCCGGGCTACGAGCAGTACTTC. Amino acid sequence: CASSFLDRGPGYEQYF.

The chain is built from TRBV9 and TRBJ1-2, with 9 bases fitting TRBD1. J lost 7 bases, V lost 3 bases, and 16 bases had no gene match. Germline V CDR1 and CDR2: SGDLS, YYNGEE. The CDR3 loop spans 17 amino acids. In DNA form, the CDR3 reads TGTGCCAGCAGCGCTCGGGACAGGGCCCCCCTTTTGGGTGGCTACACCTTC. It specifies CASSARDRAPLLGGYTF.

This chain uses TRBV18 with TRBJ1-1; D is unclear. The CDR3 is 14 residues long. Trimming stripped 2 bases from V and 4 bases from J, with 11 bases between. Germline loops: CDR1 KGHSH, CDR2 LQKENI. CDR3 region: CASSPAEGGTEAFF. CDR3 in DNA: TGTGCCAGCTCACCAGCGGAAGGAGGCACTGAAGCTTTCTTT. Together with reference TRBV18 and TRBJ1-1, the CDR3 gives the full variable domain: NAGVMQNPRHLVRRRGQEARLRCSPMKGHSHVYWYRQLPEEGLKFMVYLQKENIIDESGMPKERFSAEFPKEGPSILRIQQVVRGDSAAYFCASSPAEGGTEAFFGQGTRLTVV.

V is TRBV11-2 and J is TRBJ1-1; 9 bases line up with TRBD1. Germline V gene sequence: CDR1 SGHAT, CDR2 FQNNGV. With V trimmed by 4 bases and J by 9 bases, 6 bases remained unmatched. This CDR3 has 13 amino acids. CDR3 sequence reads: CASSWGTGSQAFF. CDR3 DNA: TGTGCCAGCAGCTGGGGGACAGGGTCGCAAGCTTTCTTT.

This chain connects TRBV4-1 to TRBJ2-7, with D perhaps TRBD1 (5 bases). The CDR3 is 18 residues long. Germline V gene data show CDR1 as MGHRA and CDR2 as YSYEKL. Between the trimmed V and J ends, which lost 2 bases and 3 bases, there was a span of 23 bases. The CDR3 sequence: CASSQRLVTVGANYEQYF. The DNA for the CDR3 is TGCGCCAGCAGCCAAAGGCTAGTTACAGTAGGGGCGAACTACGAGCAGTACTTC.

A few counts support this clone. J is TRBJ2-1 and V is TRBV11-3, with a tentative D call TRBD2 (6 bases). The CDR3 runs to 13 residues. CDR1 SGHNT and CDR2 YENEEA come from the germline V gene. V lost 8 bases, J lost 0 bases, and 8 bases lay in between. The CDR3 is CASGGSSYNEQFF. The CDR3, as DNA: TGTGCCAGCGGGGGGAGCTCCTACAATGAGCAGTTCTTC.

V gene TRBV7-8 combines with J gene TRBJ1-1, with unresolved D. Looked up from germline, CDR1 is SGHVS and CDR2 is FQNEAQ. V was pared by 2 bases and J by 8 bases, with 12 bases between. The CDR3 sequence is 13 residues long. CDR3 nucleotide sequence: TGTGCCAGCAGCTTAATGAATCGAAACGAAGCTTTCTTT. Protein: CASSLMNRNEAFF.

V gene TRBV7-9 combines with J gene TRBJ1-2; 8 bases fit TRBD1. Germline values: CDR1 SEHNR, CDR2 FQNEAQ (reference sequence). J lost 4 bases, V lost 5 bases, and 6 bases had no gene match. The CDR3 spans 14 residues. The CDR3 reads CASSPIGQGYGYTF. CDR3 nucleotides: TGTGCCAGCAGCCCAATCGGACAGGGCTATGGCTACACCTTC.

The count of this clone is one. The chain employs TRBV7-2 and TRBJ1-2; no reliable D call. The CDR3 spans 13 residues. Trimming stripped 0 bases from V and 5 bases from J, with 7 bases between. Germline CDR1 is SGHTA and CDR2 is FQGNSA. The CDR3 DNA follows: TGTGCCAGCAGCTTAGCCGGCAGTTATGGCTACACCTTC. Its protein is CASSLAGSYGYTF. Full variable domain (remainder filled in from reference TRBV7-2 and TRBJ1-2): GAGVSQSPSNKVTEKGKDVELRCDPISGHTALYWYRQSLGQGLEFLIYFQGNSAPDKSGLPSDRFSAERTGGSVSTLTIQRTQQEDSAVYLCASSLAGSYGYTFGSGTRLTVV.

The CDR3 sequence is CASSMTVLNGYTF. The CDR3 nucleotides read TGTGCCAGTAGTATGACAGTACTAAATGGCTACACCTTC. V usage is TRBV19 and J usage is TRBJ1-2; perhaps TRBD1 as D (5 bases). Germline CDR1 is LNHDA and CDR2 is SQIVND (reference sequence). The CDR3 length is 13 residues. The germline V and J ends were trimmed by 3 bases and 6 bases, with 11 bases remaining between them.

As DNA, the CDR3 is TGTGCCAGCAGTGAATGGGGCAAGAACACTGAAGCTTTCTTT. Protein sequence: CASSEWGKNTEAFF. The chain combines TRBV2 with TRBJ1-1; TRBD1 might be the D (5 bases). CDR3 length equals 14 residues. With 2 bases removed from V and 1 base from J, the gap between germline ends came to 8 bases. Germline V CDR1 and CDR2: SNHLY, FYNNEI.

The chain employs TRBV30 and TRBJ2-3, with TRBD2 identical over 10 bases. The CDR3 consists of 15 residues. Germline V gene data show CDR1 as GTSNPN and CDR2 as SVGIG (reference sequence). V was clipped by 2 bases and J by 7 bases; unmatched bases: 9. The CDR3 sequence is CAWSIGAGGRNTQYF. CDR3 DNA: TGTGCCTGGAGTATTGGAGCGGGGGGGAGGAATACGCAGTATTTT.

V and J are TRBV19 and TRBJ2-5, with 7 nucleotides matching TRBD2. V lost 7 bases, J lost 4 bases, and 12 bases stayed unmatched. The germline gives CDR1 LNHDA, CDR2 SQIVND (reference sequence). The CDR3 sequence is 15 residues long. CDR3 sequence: CASTEAGSPPETQYF. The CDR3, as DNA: TGTGCCAGTACGGAAGCGGGGTCCCCACCAGAGACCCAGTACTTC.

The CDR3 region is CASSLGTTGANVLTF. The CDR3 DNA follows: TGTGCCAGCAGCTTAGGGACTACTGGGGCCAACGTCCTGACTTTC. V gene TRBV7-7 combines with J gene TRBJ2-6; maybe TRBD2 (6 bases). Trimming shortened V by 1 base and J by 2 bases, and 6 bases separated the two germline ends. The CDR3 has 15 residues. The V gene's germline CDR1 is SSHAT and CDR2 FNYEAQ (reference sequence). Drawing the rest from reference TRBV7-7 and TRBJ2-6, the complete variable domain is GAGVSQSPRYKVTKRGQDVTLRCDPISSHATLYWYQQALGQGPEFLTYFNYEAQPDKSGLPSDRFSAERPEGSISTLTIQRTEQRDSAMYRCASSLGTTGANVLTFGAGSRLTVL.

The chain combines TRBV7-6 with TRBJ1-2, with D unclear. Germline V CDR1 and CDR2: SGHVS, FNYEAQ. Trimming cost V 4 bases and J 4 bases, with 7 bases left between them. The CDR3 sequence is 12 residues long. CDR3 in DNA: TGTGCCAGCAGCTCCCGCGGCTATGGCTACACCTTC. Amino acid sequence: CASSSRGYGYTF.

The CDR3 sequence: CASSQLIGAGASYEQYF. In nucleotides, the CDR3 is TGTGCCAGCAGCCAATTGATTGGGGCTGGGGCCTCCTACGAGCAGTACTTC. The chain employs TRBV14 and TRBJ2-7; a weak D match, TRBD1 (5 bases). The ends were cut back, 2 bases at V and 0 bases at J, with 17 bases in the middle. This CDR3 has 17 residues. Germline CDR1 SGHDN, CDR2 FVKESK.

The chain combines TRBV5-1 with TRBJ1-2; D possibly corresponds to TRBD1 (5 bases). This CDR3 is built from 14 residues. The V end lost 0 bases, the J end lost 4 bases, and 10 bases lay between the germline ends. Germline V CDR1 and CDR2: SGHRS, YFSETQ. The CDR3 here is CASSLDRGLYGYTF. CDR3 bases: TGCGCCAGCAGCTTGGATAGGGGCCTCTATGGCTACACCTTC.

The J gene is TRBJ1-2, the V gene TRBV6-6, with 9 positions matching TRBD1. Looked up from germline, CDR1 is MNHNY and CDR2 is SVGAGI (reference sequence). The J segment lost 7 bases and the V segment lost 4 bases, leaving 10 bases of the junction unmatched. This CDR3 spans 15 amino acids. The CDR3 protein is CASSLPGQGSGGYTF. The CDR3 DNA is TGTGCCAGCAGTTTACCGGGACAGGGATCGGGTGGCTACACCTTC.

CDR3 residues: CASSVASGVYNEQFF. CDR3 sequence (DNA): TGTGCCAGCAGCGTAGCGTCGGGGGTCTACAATGAGCAGTTCTTC. The gene calls are TRBV9 and TRBJ2-1; the D gene is possibly TRBD2 (6 bases). Germline CDR1 reads SGDLS; CDR2 reads YYNGEE. CDR3 length equals 15 residues. V was pared by 0 bases and J by 3 bases, with 10 bases between.